Shown below are 4 T cell receptor beta chains from a single sample sequenced in a study of monozygotic twins with inflammatory bowel disease. TCRdb reprocessed the 5' RACE reads; each CDR3 protein has one entry and no DNA is given. Found here are some 99,000 distinct CDR3 sequences; the top ten clones hold roughly 12%. The sample taken for sequencing was blood. Source of these receptors: a human donor with ulcerative colitis or Crohn's disease, or a healthy co-twin of an affected twin (not recorded which).

V usage is TRBV28 and J usage is TRBJ2-6. Germline V gives CDR1 MDHEN, CDR2 SYDVKM. The CDR3 is 14 residues long. CDR3 residues: CASSLVLGANVLTF. The full variable domain, its missing parts supplied by reference TRBV28 and TRBJ2-6, is DVKVTQSSRYLVKRTGEKVFLECVQDMDHENMFWYRQDPGLGLRLIYFSYDVKMKEKGDIPEGYSVSREKKERFSLILESASTNQTSMYLCASSLVLGANVLTFGAGSRLTVL.

The chain couples TRBV15 to TRBJ1-1; TCRdb designates TRBD1, a call that cannot be tested without DNA. The V gene's germline CDR1 is LNHNV and CDR2 YYDKDF (reference sequence). CDR3 length: 13 residues. The CDR3 reads CATGGQPDTEAFF.

This rearrangement joins TRBV12-3 or TRBV12-4 to TRBJ1-2; without DNA, the TCRdb call of TRBD1 cannot be checked. CDR3 length: 14 residues. CDR3 amino acids: CASSLPQGAIGYTF.

The CDR3 is CSVPTTSSPRELFF. The V gene is TRBV20-1, the J gene TRBJ2-2; the TCRdb D gene call, TRBD2, has no DNA to confirm it. The CDR3 has 14 residues. The germline gives CDR1 DFQATT, CDR2 SNEGSKA (reference sequence).